The clone carrying this T cell receptor beta chain was seen a few times. Its antigen is unknown. This sample stems from a study of T cells in narcolepsy. About the research overall: Healthy controls were enrolled alongside patients with narcolepsy type 1 or type 2. Findings and caveats of the study: Blood of same and different patients, but not healthy controls, reportedly held recurring autoreactive clonotypes.

Clones were read by immunoSEQ multiplex PCR, and TCRdb kept only the in-frame ones, dropping some. The table includes around 31,000 clones, under 85% detected once. CDR1 is GTSNPN and CDR2 is SVGIG in the germline V gene (reference sequence). Deletions cut 5 bases from V and 5 bases from J, with 15 bases between. The CDR3 has 13 residues. Sequencing was carried out using CD45RA- memory CD4+ T cells from PBMCs. The chain couples TRBV30 to TRBJ1-2, with a weak D call TRBD1 (5 bases). The TCR was taken from a human donor with narcolepsy. Written as DNA, the CDR3 is TGTGCCTGGGAGGGGCGAGGGACTTATGGCTACACCTTC. Its translation: CAWEGRGTYGYTF.